One sample yielded the 5 T cell receptor beta chains listed below, sequenced in a study of blood T cell repertoires in COVID-19. Clones were read by immunoSEQ multiplex PCR, and TCRdb kept only the in-frame ones, dropping some. The sample includes some 400,000 clones, roughly 90% of them seen just once. Sequencing was carried out using peripheral blood. The receptor set was obtained from a man between 18 and 35 years old with active or convalescent COVID-19.

This chain joins TRBV16 and TRBJ1-5, with no clear D. The CDR3 contains 18 residues. V was pared by 0 bases and J by 0 bases, with 15 bases between. The germline CDR1 and CDR2 sequences are KGHSY and FQNENV. The CDR3 nucleotides are TGTGCCAGCAGCCAATCTGTGTGGGCAGGAATTAGCAATCAGCCCCAGCATTTT. Its translation: CASSQSVWAGISNQPQHF.

This clone has a single count. V usage is TRBV3-1 (or the pseudogene TRBV3-2) and J usage is TRBJ2-1; TRBD1 matches at 9 bases. Germline V gene lookup returns CDR1 LGHDT and CDR2 YNNKEL (reference sequence). J was trimmed by 8 bases and V by 2 bases; bases with no gene match: 7. This CDR3 is built from 15 residues. In DNA, the CDR3 is TGTGCCAGCAGCCAAACGGGACAGGGACCAGATGAGCAGTTCTTC. This codes for CASSQTGQGPDEQFF.

The V call is TRBV7-6, the J call TRBJ2-1; tentatively, D is TRBD2 (5 bases). Per germline, CDR1 SGHVS and CDR2 FNYEAQ. The CDR3 spans 17 residues. V lost 0 bases, J lost 0 bases, and 12 bases lay in between. The CDR3, as DNA: TGTGCCAGCAGCTTAGCGGTAGTAGCGAACTCCTACAATGAGCAGTTCTTC. Translating it yields CASSLAVVANSYNEQFF.

The gene calls are TRBV6-2 or TRBV6-3 and TRBJ2-1; D is uncertain. This CDR3 has 12 residues. Germline lookup yields CDR1 MNHEY and CDR2 SVGEGT. V was cut by 2 bases and J by 4 bases, with 3 bases left in between. The CDR3 protein is CASSYPYNEQFF. CDR3 sequence (DNA): TGTGCCAGCAGTTACCCGTACAATGAGCAGTTCTTC.

The gene calls are TRBV4-1 and TRBJ2-1; maybe TRBD1 (6 bases). Germline CDR1 is MGHRA and CDR2 is YSYEKL. The ends were cut back, 2 bases at V and 0 bases at J, with 14 bases in the middle. This CDR3 has 17 residues. In DNA form, the CDR3 reads TGCGCCAGCAGCCAACTGTTGGGACAACACTCCTACAATGAGCAGTTCTTC. Translated, it gives CASSQLLGQHSYNEQFF.